This is a list of T cell receptor beta chains from one sample in a study of blood T cell repertoires in COVID-19. Method: immunoSEQ multiplex PCR; TCRdb's copy keeps in-frame clones and lacks some. Here the sample spans about 270,000 clones, about 87% being singletons. Sequenced sample: PBMCs or T cells enriched from blood (not recorded which). Source of these receptors: a woman in her 30s with acute COVID-19. CDR3s include the opening cysteine and the closing phenylalanine or tryptophan. The order of the fields is D gene, clone size, V gene, J gene, CDR3 DNA, CDR3 protein. D genes are given only for firm matches. Clone size is not always given. Where it is, it says once, few, many or a class for expanded clones.

D: -; size: once; V: TRBV6-1; J: TRBJ1-1; DNA: TGTGCCAGCAGTGAACAGGGGATCACTGAAGCTTTCTTT; CDR3: CASSEQGITEAFF
D: -; size: -; V: TRBV28; J: TRBJ1-1; DNA: TGTGCCAGCAGTTCATTAGCGGGCGAAGCTTTCTTT; CDR3: CASSSLAGEAFF
D: -; size: -; V: TRBV19; J: TRBJ2-7; DNA: TGTGCCAGTAGAGAAACCGGGACAACCAGTTACGAGCAGTACTTC; CDR3: CASRETGTTSYEQYF
D: -; size: once; V: TRBV19; J: TRBJ1-2; DNA: TGTGCCAGTAGTATACAGCTCTTCGGGTATGGCTACACCTTC; CDR3: CASSIQLFGYGYTF
D: -; size: -; V: TRBV28; J: TRBJ2-7; DNA: TGTGCCAGCAGCGACTATCTCTACGAGCAGTACTTC; CDR3: CASSDYLYEQYF
D: TRBD1; size: few; V: TRBV15; J: TRBJ2-7; DNA: TGTGCCACCAGCAGTCTCTTCACAGGGGCCTACGAGCAGTACTTC; CDR3: CATSSLFTGAYEQYF
D: -; size: -; V: TRBV7-2; J: TRBJ2-6; DNA: TGTGCCAGCAGCTTAACCCGGGGGTCCGGGGCCAACGTCCTGACTTTC; CDR3: CASSLTRGSGANVLTF
D: -; size: -; V: TRBV3-1/TRBV3-2; J: TRBJ1-1; DNA: TGTGCCAGCAGCCTGGACACGGTGAACACTGAAGCTTTCTTT; CDR3: CASSLDTVNTEAFF
D: -; size: -; V: TRBV28; J: TRBJ1-1; DNA: TGTGCCAGCAGTCCCCACAGCCCAATGAACACTGAAGCTTTCTTT; CDR3: CASSPHSPMNTEAFF
D: -; size: -; V: TRBV2; J: TRBJ1-3; DNA: TGTGCCAGCAAGGGGCAACATTCTGGAAACACCATATATTTT; CDR3: CASKGQHSGNTIYF
D: -; size: -; V: TRBV24-1; J: TRBJ2-1; DNA: TGTGCCACCAGTGACCGTGGACAGAATTTGCCCTACAATGAGCAGTTCTTC; CDR3: CATSDRGQNLPYNEQFF
D: TRBD1; size: -; V: TRBV28; J: TRBJ2-2; DNA: TGTGCCAGCAGACCTGGGACAGCCGGGGAGCTGTTTTTT; CDR3: CASRPGTAGELFF
D: -; size: -; V: TRBV6-2/TRBV6-3; J: TRBJ2-3; DNA: TGTGCCAGCAGTTACCCCGCGGACACGAAAGATACGCAGTATTTT; CDR3: CASSYPADTKDTQYF
D: -; size: -; V: TRBV18; J: TRBJ2-5; DNA: TGTGCCAGCTCACCGGGGGAGGTCGAGACCCAGTACTTC; CDR3: CASSPGEVETQYF
D: -; size: -; V: TRBV3-1/TRBV3-2; J: TRBJ2-1; DNA: TGTGCCAGCACCAGGGGGGACGCGTACAATGAGCAGTTCTTC; CDR3: CASTRGDAYNEQFF
D: TRBD1; size: once; V: TRBV19; J: TRBJ1-1; DNA: TGTGCCAGTAGTAACAGGGGACCTGAAGCTTTCTTT; CDR3: CASSNRGPEAFF
D: TRBD2; size: -; V: TRBV11-2; J: TRBJ2-1; DNA: TGTGCCAGCAGCTTAGGGGGACTAGCGGGAGTCAATGAGCAGTTCTTC; CDR3: CASSLGGLAGVNEQFF
D: -; size: -; V: TRBV28; J: TRBJ1-2; DNA: TGTGCCAGCAGTTCTGCCCAAGCAGGCTATGGCTACACCTTC; CDR3: CASSSAQAGYGYTF
D: -; size: few; V: TRBV9; J: TRBJ1-2; DNA: TGTGCCAGCAGCACCGCCGGGACACACTATGGCTACACCTTC; CDR3: CASSTAGTHYGYTF
D: -; size: -; V: TRBV11-1; J: TRBJ2-7; DNA: TGTGCCAGCAGCCCGGGACACGCACCCTACGAGCAGTACTTC; CDR3: CASSPGHAPYEQYF
D: -; size: -; V: TRBV5-6; J: TRBJ2-7; DNA: TGTGCCAGCAGCTTGGTAGAGTCGGAGCAGTACTTC; CDR3: CASSLVESEQYF
D: TRBD1; size: -; V: TRBV27; J: TRBJ1-1; DNA: TGTGCCAGCAGTTTGATCAGCGGTAGGACAGGACGAGATGAAGCTTTCTTT; CDR3: CASSLISGRTGRDEAFF
D: -; size: -; V: TRBV11-2; J: TRBJ2-2; DNA: TGTGCCAGCAGCCTGAGTAGACTCACGGCCCGCGGGGAGCTGTTTTTT; CDR3: CASSLSRLTARGELFF